Listed below are T cell receptor beta chains from one sample, sequenced in a study of response to subunit inactivated influenza vaccine. TCRdb used MiXCR to reprocess the RT-PCR reads, holding one entry per CDR3 protein. The profile covers 180,000 or so distinct CDR3 sequences, with approximately 12% appearing a single time and around 32% taken by the ten largest. The same specimen was also included in a second study, on T cells expressing NK-cell markers.

The material was CD8+ T cells sorted from PBMCs, obtained 11 to 12 days after vaccination. The source of these receptors is a man over 45 who received an inactivated influenza vaccine. CDR3s include the opening cysteine and the closing phenylalanine or tryptophan. Fields, in order: V gene, J gene, D gene, clone size, CDR3 protein, CDR3 DNA. The D gene is left open where the match is weak. Rows give clone size only sometimes, using once, few, many, or a class for an expanded clone.

>TRBV20-1|TRBJ2-1|TRBD2|-
CSAWTSGISYNEQFF
TGCAGTGCGTGGACTAGCGGGATATCCTACAATGAGCAGTTCTTC
>TRBV7-9|TRBJ1-3|-|-
CASSFGNTIYF
TGTGCCAGCAGCTTTGGAAACACCATATATTTT
>TRBV4-1|TRBJ1-5|-|-
CASSQGLGPQHF
TGCGCCAGCAGCCAAGGACTTGGGCCCCAGCATTTT
>TRBV25-1|TRBJ1-1|-|few
CASSVTSWGTEAFF
TGTGCCAGCAGTGTGACAAGTTGGGGCACTGAAGCTTTCTTT
>TRBV5-1|TRBJ2-3|-|few
CASTERTTSTDTQYF
TGCGCCAGCACCGAACGGACAACTAGCACAGATACGCAGTATTTT
>TRBV27|TRBJ2-3|TRBD1|once
CASSSPQGARWTDTQYF
TGTGCCAGCAGTTCCCCGCAGGGGGCTCGTTGGACAGATACGCAGTATTTT
>TRBV2|TRBJ2-6|-|few
CASGFGANVLTF
TGTGCCAGCGGGTTTGGAGCCAACGTCCTGACTTTC
>TRBV20-1|TRBJ2-3|TRBD2|many
CSARSLSGGGTDTQYF
TGCAGTGCTAGGTCACTTAGCGGGGGCGGCACAGATACGCAGTATTTT
>TRBV6-2/TRBV6-3|TRBJ2-2|-|-
CASSYGGIIGELFF
TGTGCCAGCAGTTACGGGGGAATAATCGGGGAGCTGTTTTTT
>TRBV7-2|TRBJ1-1|TRBD1|few
CASSLGQLRTEAFF
TGTGCCAGCAGCTTGGGACAGCTTCGCACTGAAGCTTTCTTT
>TRBV29-1|TRBJ1-2|-|-
CSVPSALNYGYPF
TGCAGCGTTCCGTCCGCCCTTAACTATGGCTACCCCTTC
>TRBV28|TRBJ2-2|-|-
CASSPLGGTGELFF
TGTGCCAGCAGTCCGCTGGGGGGCACCGGGGAGCTGTTTTTT
>TRBV2|TRBJ2-2|TRBD1|few
CASSPPGRGSTGELFF
TGTGCCAGCAGTCCCCCTGGCAGGGGGAGTACCGGGGAGCTGTTTTTT
>TRBV12-3/TRBV12-4|TRBJ2-7|-|many
CASSPRTSPYEQYF
TGTGCCAGCAGTCCCCGGACGAGCCCCTACGAGCAGTACTTC
>TRBV29-1|TRBJ2-7|-|-
CSVEGRASYEQYF
TGCAGCGTTGAGGGGCGGGCGAGTTACGAGCAGTACTTC
>TRBV5-4|TRBJ2-7|-|-
CASSAGIRSSYEQYF
TGTGCCAGCAGCGCCGGGATTAGGAGCTCCTACGAGCAGTACTTC
>TRBV2|TRBJ2-7|TRBD1|-
CASSEGTGALEGRYF
TGTGCCAGCAGTGAAGGGACAGGAGCTCTTGAGGGGCGGTACTTC
>TRBV10-3|TRBJ2-3|TRBD2|few
CAISDLAGEYTQYF
TGTGCCATCAGTGATCTAGCGGGGGAATATACGCAGTATTTT
>TRBV29-1|TRBJ1-5|TRBD1|many
CSVGFGGGQPQHF
TGCAGCGTTGGTTTCGGAGGGGGCCAGCCCCAGCATTTT
>TRBV10-2|TRBJ2-5|-|many
CASSVGRGPPETQYF
TGCGCCAGCAGTGTAGGCAGGGGCCCTCCCGAGACCCAGTACTTC
>TRBV6-5|TRBJ2-7|-|few
CASSYEGTPYEQYF
TGTGCCAGCAGTTACGAGGGGACCCCCTACGAGCAGTACTTC
>TRBV9|TRBJ2-5|TRBD1|-
CASSGGTGGAETQYF
TGTGCCAGCAGCGGGGGGACAGGGGGTGCAGAGACCCAGTACTTC
>TRBV28|TRBJ2-5|TRBD1|-
CASSLLLGQGSLQETQYF
TGTGCCAGCAGTTTATTATTGGGACAGGGGTCCCTCCAAGAGACCCAGTACTTC
>TRBV20-1|TRBJ2-7|TRBD2|many
CSAPTGTTLSSYEQYF
TGCAGTGCTCCAACCGGGACTACCCTCTCCTCCTACGAGCAGTACTTC
>TRBV6-5|TRBJ2-5|TRBD2|-
CASSYSPAGGWETQYF
TGTGCCAGCAGTTACTCTCCAGCGGGGGGGTGGGAGACCCAGTACTTC
>TRBV7-9|TRBJ2-3|TRBD2|-
CASGGTSGGSLDTQYF
TGTGCCAGCGGCGGGACTAGCGGGGGGTCGTTGGATACGCAGTATTTT
>TRBV5-1|TRBJ2-2|-|many
CASSPTSGSAGELFF
TGCGCCAGCAGCCCAACCTCGGGTTCCGCCGGGGAGCTGTTTTTT
>TRBV6-1|TRBJ1-6|TRBD1|-
CASSVGQGNSPLHF
TGTGCCAGCAGTGTCGGACAGGGAAATTCACCCCTCCACTTT
>TRBV6-2/TRBV6-3|TRBJ2-2|TRBD2|-
CASSQLAGDTGELFF
TGTGCCAGCAGTCAACTAGCGGGGGACACCGGGGAGCTGTTTTTT
>TRBV27|TRBJ2-7|TRBD2|-
CASSGWTSGDYEQYF
TGTGCCAGCAGTGGGTGGACTAGCGGGGACTACGAGCAGTACTTC
>TRBV7-2|TRBJ2-2|-|many
CASSLGVEYYTGELFF
TGTGCCAGCAGCTTAGGAGTAGAATACTACACCGGGGAGCTGTTTTTT
>TRBV12-3/TRBV12-4|TRBJ2-6|-|few
CASSTGIRSGANVLTF
TGTGCCAGCAGTACGGGGATCCGATCTGGGGCCAACGTCCTGACTTTC
>TRBV7-6|TRBJ2-1|-|-
CASSLIASPNEQFF
TGTGCCAGCAGCTTAATCGCTAGCCCCAATGAGCAGTTCTTC
>TRBV5-1|TRBJ2-5|TRBD1|few
CASSSTGNYETQYF
TGCGCCAGCAGCTCGACAGGGAATTATGAGACCCAGTACTTC
>TRBV5-1|TRBJ1-5|-|-
CASSLELGYGRANQPQHF
TGCGCCAGCAGCTTGGAGTTGGGGTACGGCAGGGCCAATCAGCCCCAGCATTTT